These T cell receptor beta chains were read from a single sample in a study of blood T cell repertoires in COVID-19. Method: immunoSEQ multiplex PCR; TCRdb's copy keeps in-frame clones and lacks some. The table shows about 370,000 clones, with more than 70% occurring only once. Sequencing used peripheral blood. The receptors derive from a woman aged 25 to 39 with COVID-19, enrolled during active disease. The CDR3 runs from the conserved cysteine through the conserved F or W. The D gene is left open where the match is weak. Not every row has a clone size; where given, it reads once, few, many or a size class.

d_call j_call v_call cdr3_length clone_size cdr3_aa cdr3_nt
TRBD2 TRBJ2-3 TRBV7-9 19 . CASSFFSRTLAGVKDTQYF TGTGCCAGCAGCTTCTTCTCGAGGACCCTAGCGGGGGTGAAAGATACGCAGTATTTT
TRBD2 TRBJ2-1 TRBV7-2 16 few CASSSQTSGGMNEQFF TGTGCCAGCAGCTCACAGACTAGCGGGGGGATGAATGAGCAGTTCTTC
TRBD1 TRBJ1-5 TRBV19 17 . CASSARTGGDSNQPQHF TGTGCCAGTAGTGCGCGGACAGGGGGGGATAGCAATCAGCCCCAGCATTTT
. TRBJ1-1 TRBV7-2 13 few CASTQGLNTEAFF TGTGCCAGCACACAGGGCCTGAACACTGAAGCTTTCTTT
TRBD1 TRBJ1-5 TRBV28 14 . CASSFRDRGQPQHF TGTGCCAGCAGTTTCCGGGACAGGGGCCAGCCCCAGCATTTT
TRBD2 TRBJ2-1 TRBV5-1 17 few CASSPHSGGGTYNEQFF TGCGCCAGCAGCCCCCACTCGGGCGGGGGGACCTACAATGAGCAGTTCTTC
TRBD1 TRBJ2-1 TRBV29-1 13 . CSVGQGRGNEQFF TGCAGCGTTGGACAGGGTAGGGGCAACGAGCAGTTCTTC
. TRBJ2-1 TRBV11-2 15 . CATRQGVGDYNEQFF TGTGCCACCAGGCAAGGGGTAGGGGATTACAATGAGCAGTTCTTC
. TRBJ1-1 TRBV3-1/TRBV3-2 14 . CASSQGAPYTEAFF TGTGCCAGCAGCCAAGGGGCCCCCTACACTGAAGCTTTCTTT
. TRBJ2-1 TRBV7-2 14 . CASSLGPGSNEQFF TGTGCCAGCAGCTTAGGTCCAGGGTCGAATGAGCAGTTCTTC
TRBD1 TRBJ2-3 TRBV11-3 15 . CASSLRQGLADTQYF TGTGCCAGCAGCTTAAGACAGGGGTTGGCAGATACGCAGTATTTT
. TRBJ1-1 TRBV7-2 15 . CASSLGGGRGTEAFF TGTGCCAGCAGCTTAGGGGGGGGCCGGGGAACTGAAGCTTTCTTT
. TRBJ2-1 TRBV15 14 few CATSRGRGNNEQFF TGTGCCACCAGCAGAGGGCGAGGCAACAATGAGCAGTTCTTC
TRBD2 TRBJ2-1 TRBV27 15 . CASIGLAGGDNEQFF TGTGCCAGCATTGGACTAGCGGGAGGGGACAATGAGCAGTTCTTC
TRBD1 TRBJ2-7 TRBV10-1 18 . CASSPTRKDRTTSYEQYF TGCGCCAGCAGTCCTACCCGTAAGGACAGGACAACCTCCTACGAGCAGTACTTC
TRBD1 TRBJ1-6 TRBV16 16 . CASSQFWGQGNSPLHF TGTGCCAGCAGCCAATTCTGGGGACAGGGCAATTCACCCCTCCACTTT
. TRBJ1-2 TRBV7-2 16 . CASSYLGAVGNYGYTF TGTGCCAGCAGCTACCTCGGCGCAGTCGGGAACTATGGCTACACCTTC
. TRBJ2-1 TRBV7-2 16 . CASSLAPESSYNEQFF TGTGCCAGCAGCTTAGCACCAGAAAGCTCCTACAATGAGCAGTTCTTC
TRBD1 TRBJ1-2 TRBV2 13 once CASLDRVKNGYTF TGTGCCAGCCTAGACAGGGTAAAGAATGGCTACACCTTC
TRBD2 TRBJ2-3 TRBV11-3 17 . CASSSGTSGGFTDTQYF TGTGCCAGCAGCTCCGGGACTAGCGGGGGATTCACAGATACGCAGTATTTT
. TRBJ1-1 TRBV6-2/TRBV6-3 14 . CASSGGTSNTEAFF TGTGCCAGCAGTGGCGGGACCTCGAACACTGAAGCTTTCTTT
TRBD1 TRBJ2-7 TRBV11-2 15 . CASSPRTGDFYEQYF TGTGCCAGCAGCCCAAGGACAGGGGACTTCTACGAGCAGTACTTC
TRBD1 TRBJ1-1 TRBV7-9 13 . CASSLQGATEAFF TGTGCCAGCAGCCTTCAGGGGGCCACTGAAGCTTTCTTT
. TRBJ2-2 TRBV9 13 . CASSVDGWGELFF TGTGCCAGCAGCGTAGACGGGTGGGGGGAGCTGTTTTTT
. TRBJ2-3 TRBV28 14 . CASRFRQDRDTQYF TGTGCCAGCAGGTTCCGACAGGATCGAGATACGCAGTATTTT
. TRBJ2-2 TRBV3-1/TRBV3-2 17 . CASSLHGTGDSTGELFF TGTGCCAGCAGCCTCCATGGGACGGGGGACTCTACCGGGGAGCTGTTTTTT
. TRBJ1-2 TRBV5-5 14 once CASSLTGIGYGYTF TGTGCCAGCAGCTTGACAGGGATAGGCTATGGCTACACCTTC
. TRBJ1-3 TRBV10-3 11 . CAILSGNTIYF TGTGCCATTCTCTCTGGAAACACCATATATTTT
. TRBJ1-3 TRBV7-8 15 . CASSQVGLSGNTIYF TGTGCCAGCAGCCAGGTGGGGCTCTCTGGAAACACCATATATTTT
TRBD2 TRBJ2-3 TRBV6-2/TRBV6-3 17 . CASSYSGLATSTDTQYF TGTGCCAGCAGTTACTCCGGACTAGCGACTAGCACAGATACGCAGTATTTT
TRBD1 TRBJ1-4 TRBV4-3 16 . CASSPPPGTGVEKLFF TGCGCCAGCAGCCCTCCCCCCGGGACAGGTGTGGAAAAACTGTTTTTT
. TRBJ1-2 TRBV7-9 15 once CASSLVAGANYGYTF TGTGCCAGCAGCTTGGTGGCAGGGGCTAACTATGGCTACACCTTC
. TRBJ2-5 TRBV12-3/TRBV12-4 13 . CASSLGREETQYF TGTGCCAGCAGTTTGGGTCGGGAAGAGACCCAGTACTTC
TRBD2 TRBJ2-1 TRBV14 16 . CASSLASGRSYNEQFF TGTGCCAGCAGCCTGGCTAGCGGGAGATCCTACAATGAGCAGTTCTTC
. TRBJ1-1 TRBV2 15 . CASSGELSMNTEAFF TGTGCCAGCAGTGGTGAACTATCCATGAACACTGAAGCTTTCTTT
TRBD1 TRBJ2-2 TRBV5-1 15 . CASSQGQGNTGELFF TGCGCCAGCAGCCAGGGACAGGGGAACACCGGGGAGCTGTTTTTT
. TRBJ1-1 TRBV19 19 . CASHPPPTRGLKMNTEAFF TGTGCCAGCCATCCACCCCCCACAAGGGGCCTTAAGATGAACACTGAAGCTTTCTTT
. TRBJ2-1 TRBV28 16 . CASSLFFGGPYNEQFF TGTGCCAGCAGTTTATTTTTCGGGGGGCCATACAATGAGCAGTTCTTC
TRBD1 TRBJ1-2 TRBV19 13 . CASSTRTGLGYTF TGTGCCAGTAGTACAAGGACAGGGTTGGGCTACACCTTC
TRBD1 TRBJ1-2 TRBV7-2 15 . CASSLSTQGLYGYTF TGTGCCAGCAGCTTAAGTACACAGGGGTTATATGGCTACACCTTC
. TRBJ1-4 TRBV7-2 15 . CASSPQGRGNEKLFF TGTGCCAGCAGCCCACAGGGAAGGGGTAATGAAAAACTGTTTTTT
TRBD1 TRBJ1-4 TRBV3-1/TRBV3-2 15 . CASSQDWTGDEKLFF TGTGCCAGCAGCCAGGACTGGACAGGGGACGAAAAACTGTTTTTT
TRBD1 TRBJ2-2 TRBV6-5 15 . CASSYPSTGAGELFF TGTGCCAGCAGTTACCCCTCGACAGGGGCCGGGGAGCTGTTTTTT
. TRBJ1-2 TRBV11-2 15 . CASSADGGSNYGYTF TGTGCCAGCAGCGCAGACGGAGGGAGTAACTATGGCTACACCTTC
. TRBJ1-6 TRBV7-8 15 . CASSSERGRGSPLHF TGTGCCAGCAGCTCCGAACGGGGGCGGGGGTCACCCCTCCACTTT
. TRBJ1-2 TRBV5-1 17 . CASSLAQANPTAYGYTF TGCGCCAGCAGCTTGGCACAGGCGAACCCCACGGCCTATGGCTACACCTTC
TRBD1 TRBJ2-1 TRBV28 15 . CASRSTGGPYNEQFF TGTGCCAGCCGAAGCACAGGGGGGCCTTACAATGAGCAGTTCTTC
. TRBJ2-7 TRBV20-1 14 . CSASGWGVSYEQYF TGCAGTGCTAGTGGGTGGGGGGTTTCCTACGAGCAGTACTTC
. TRBJ2-1 TRBV7-2 15 . CASSLVLPGETEQFF TGTGCCAGCAGCTTAGTACTCCCGGGAGAGACTGAGCAGTTCTTC
. TRBJ2-5 TRBV28 14 . CASSPPLERETQYF TGTGCCAGCAGTCCCCCGCTCGAGCGGGAGACCCAGTACTTC